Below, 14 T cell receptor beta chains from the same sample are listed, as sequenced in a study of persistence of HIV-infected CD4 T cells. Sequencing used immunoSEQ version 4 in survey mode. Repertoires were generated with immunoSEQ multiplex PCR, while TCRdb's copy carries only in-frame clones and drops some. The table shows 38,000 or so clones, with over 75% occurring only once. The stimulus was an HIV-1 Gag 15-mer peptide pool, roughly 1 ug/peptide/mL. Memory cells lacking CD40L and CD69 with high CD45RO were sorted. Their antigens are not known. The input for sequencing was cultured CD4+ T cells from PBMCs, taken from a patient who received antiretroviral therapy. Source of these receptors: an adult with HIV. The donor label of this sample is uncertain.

The CDR3 region is CASSLTYATNEQFF. The DNA of the CDR3 is TGTGCCAGCAGCTTAACCTATGCGACCAATGAGCAGTTCTTC. The rearrangement joins TRBV7-3 to TRBJ2-1; D not certain. The CDR3 is 14 amino acids. Germline CDR1 is SGHTA and CDR2 is FQGTGA. Between the trimmed V and J ends, which lost 0 bases and 6 bases, there was a span of 9 bases.

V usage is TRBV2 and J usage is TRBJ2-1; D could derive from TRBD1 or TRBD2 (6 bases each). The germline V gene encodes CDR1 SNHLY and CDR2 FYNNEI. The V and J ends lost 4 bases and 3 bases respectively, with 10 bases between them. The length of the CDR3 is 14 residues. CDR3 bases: TGTGCCAGCAGTGGCGGGACAAACTACAATGAGCAGTTCTTC. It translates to CASSGGTNYNEQFF.

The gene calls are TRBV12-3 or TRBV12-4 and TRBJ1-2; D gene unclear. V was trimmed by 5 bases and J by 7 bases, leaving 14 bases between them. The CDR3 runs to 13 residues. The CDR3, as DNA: TGTGCCAGCAGTCGGTTTGGGTCCTCTGGCTACACCTTC. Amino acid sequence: CASSRFGSSGYTF.

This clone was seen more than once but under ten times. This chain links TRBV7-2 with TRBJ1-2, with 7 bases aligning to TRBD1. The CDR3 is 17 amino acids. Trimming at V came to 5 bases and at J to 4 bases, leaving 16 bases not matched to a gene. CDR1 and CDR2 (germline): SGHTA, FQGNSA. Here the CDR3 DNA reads TGTGCCAGCAGCCTTACATCGCGGGAGGGACAGCTCTATGGCTACACCTTC. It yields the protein CASSLTSREGQLYGYTF.

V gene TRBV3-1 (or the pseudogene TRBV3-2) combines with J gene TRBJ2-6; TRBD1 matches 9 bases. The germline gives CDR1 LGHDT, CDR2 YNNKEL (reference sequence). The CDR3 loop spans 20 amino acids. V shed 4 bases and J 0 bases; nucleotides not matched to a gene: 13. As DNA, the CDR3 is TGTGCCAGCAGCCGACGGTTCGTTGGACAGGGGTCCTCTGGGGCCAACGTCCTGACTTTC. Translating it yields CASSRRFVGQGSSGANVLTF.

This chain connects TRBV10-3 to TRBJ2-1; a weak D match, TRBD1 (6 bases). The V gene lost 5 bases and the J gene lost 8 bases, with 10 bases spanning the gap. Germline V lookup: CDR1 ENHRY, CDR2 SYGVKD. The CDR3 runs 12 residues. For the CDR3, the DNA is TGTGCCATCAGTAACAGGGTGGATGAGCAGTTCTTC. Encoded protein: CAISNRVDEQFF.

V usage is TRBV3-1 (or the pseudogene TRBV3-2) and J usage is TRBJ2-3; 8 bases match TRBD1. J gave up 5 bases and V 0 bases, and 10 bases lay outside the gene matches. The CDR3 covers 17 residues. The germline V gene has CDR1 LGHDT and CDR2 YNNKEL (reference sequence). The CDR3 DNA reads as TGTGCCAGCAGCCAAGATTACGGGCAGGGGGCGGGAGATACGCAGTATTTT. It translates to CASSQDYGQGAGDTQYF.

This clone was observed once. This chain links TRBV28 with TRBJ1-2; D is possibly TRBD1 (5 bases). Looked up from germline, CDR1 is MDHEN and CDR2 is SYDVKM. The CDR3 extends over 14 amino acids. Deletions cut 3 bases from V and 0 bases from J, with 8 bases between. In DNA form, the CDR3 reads TGTGCCAGCAGTTTTGGGGGAGCTAACTATGGCTACACCTTC. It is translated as CASSFGGANYGYTF.

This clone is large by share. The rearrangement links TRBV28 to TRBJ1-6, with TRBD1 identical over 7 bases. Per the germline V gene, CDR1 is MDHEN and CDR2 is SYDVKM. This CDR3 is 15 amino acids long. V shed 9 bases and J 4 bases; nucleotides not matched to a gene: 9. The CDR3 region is CASRAGGQYNSPLHF. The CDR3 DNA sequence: TGTGCCAGTAGGGCAGGGGGACAGTATAATTCACCCCTCCACTTT.

CDR3 loop: CASRPTVGVGGYTF. CDR3 DNA sequence: TGTGCCAGCAGGCCAACAGTGGGGGTGGGTGGCTACACCTTC. This chain connects TRBV9 to TRBJ1-2; possibly TRBD1 for D (5 bases). The V gene's germline CDR1 is SGDLS and CDR2 YYNGEE. Trimming took 5 bases from V and 7 from J, leaving 18 bases between them. The CDR3 runs to 14 residues. Drawing the rest from reference TRBV9 and TRBJ1-2, the complete variable domain is DSGVTQTPKHLITATGQRVTLRCSPRSGDLSVYWYQQSLDQGLQFLIQYYNGEERAKGNILERFSAQQFPDLHSELNLSSLELGDSALYFCASRPTVGVGGYTFGSGTRLTVV.

Here the CDR3 reads CASSLVSPNEKLFF. The CDR3 DNA follows: TGTGCCAGCAGCTTAGTCAGTCCCAATGAAAAACTGTTTTTT. The gene calls are TRBV11-2 and TRBJ1-4; D is uncertain. Germline loops: CDR1 SGHAT, CDR2 FQNNGV. V shed 1 base and J shed 5 bases, with 8 bases lying between them. CDR3 length: 14 residues.

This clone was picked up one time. CDR3 nucleotides: TGTGCCAGCATCCTTCTTAGCAATCAGCCCCAGCATTTT. Encoded protein: CASILLSNQPQHF. This chain joins TRBV28 and TRBJ1-5; D call uncertain. The CDR3 spans 13 residues. The germline CDR1 and CDR2 sequences are MDHEN and SYDVKM. Trimming removed 7 bases from V and 0 bases from J, with 7 bases in between.

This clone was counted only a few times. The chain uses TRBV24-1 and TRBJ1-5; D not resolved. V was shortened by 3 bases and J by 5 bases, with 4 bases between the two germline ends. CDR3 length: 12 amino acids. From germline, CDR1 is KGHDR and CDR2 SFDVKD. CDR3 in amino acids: CATSDGDQPQHF. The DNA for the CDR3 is TGTGCCACCAGTGATGGCGATCAGCCCCAGCATTTT.

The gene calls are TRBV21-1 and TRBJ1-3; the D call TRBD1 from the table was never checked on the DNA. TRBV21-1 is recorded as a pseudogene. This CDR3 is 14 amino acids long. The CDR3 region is CASSKKQGGNTIYF. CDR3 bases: TGTGCCAGCAGCAAAAAGCAGGGGGGAAACACCATATATTTT.